The 3 T cell receptor beta chains below all came from one sample that was sequenced in a study of cytomegalovirus exposure and HLA in healthy donors (dated by TCRdb to the late 2010s). The library was produced with the immunoSEQ multiplex PCR assay. A mixture of 60 forward primers for TCR Vbeta segments and 13 reverse primers for TCR Jbeta segments was used in the multiplex PCR. Imported from immuneACCESS, the table was reduced by TCRdb to in-frame sequences with V and J called. These copies leave out some clones; in studies compared against another copy, an unresolved V gene accounts for under half, and the cause of the remainder is not known. The sample data list around 170,000 clones, and more than 65% of these were observed just once. More than 0.4% of the sample is taken by the ten largest. The sequencing input was PBMCs. Every receptor here comes from a woman aged 45 to 65 in good health and CMV-seronegative.

The chain carries TRBV4-1 and TRBJ2-1, with TRBD2 matching over 15 bases. Germline CDR1 is MGHRA and CDR2 is YSYEKL. Trimming at V came to 11 bases and at J to 9 bases, leaving 11 bases not matched to a gene. The CDR3 covers 15 residues. The CDR3 DNA follows: TGCGCCTCCTATTCCGGACTAGCGGGAGGGGGTGAGCAGTTCTTC. This encodes CASYSGLAGGGEQFF.

The chain employs TRBV21-1 and TRBJ1-5; TRBD1 is taken as the D call from the table, unchecked against the DNA. TRBV21-1 constitutes a pseudogene. The CDR3 length is 13 residues. The CDR3 region has the DNA TGTGCCAGCAGCGTGACCAGGGGTCAGCCCCAGCATTTT. Translation: CASSVTRGQPQHF.

The genes are TRBV5-1 and TRBJ2-5; D is uncertain. The CDR3 has 12 amino acids. Trimming removed 5 bases from V and 5 bases from J, with 10 bases in between. Germline CDR1 reads SGHRS; CDR2 reads YFSETQ. In DNA form, the CDR3 reads TGCGCCAGCAGTTTTCAGTCCGAGACCCAGTACTTC. Protein product: CASSFQSETQYF.